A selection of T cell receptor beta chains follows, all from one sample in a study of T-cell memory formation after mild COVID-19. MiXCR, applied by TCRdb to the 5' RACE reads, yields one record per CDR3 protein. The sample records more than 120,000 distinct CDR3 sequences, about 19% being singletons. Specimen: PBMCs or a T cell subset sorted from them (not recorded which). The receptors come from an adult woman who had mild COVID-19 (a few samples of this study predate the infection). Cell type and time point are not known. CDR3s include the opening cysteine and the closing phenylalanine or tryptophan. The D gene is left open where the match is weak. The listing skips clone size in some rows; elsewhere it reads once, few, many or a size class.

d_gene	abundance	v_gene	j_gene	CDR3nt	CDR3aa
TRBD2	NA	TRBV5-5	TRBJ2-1	TGTGCCAGCAGCTTGACCGGGACTAGCGGGGGCTATGAGCAGTTCTTC	CASSLTGTSGGYEQFF
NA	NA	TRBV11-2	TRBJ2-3	TGTTCCAGCAGGACGCTTCGGACAGATACGCAGTATTTT	CSSRTLRTDTQYF
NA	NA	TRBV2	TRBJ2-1	TGTGCCAGCAGTGTCAATGAGCAGTTCTTC	CASSVNEQFF
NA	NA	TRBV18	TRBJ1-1	TGTGCCAGCTCACCACTTACACAGGGGAACACTGAAGCTTTCTTT	CASSPLTQGNTEAFF
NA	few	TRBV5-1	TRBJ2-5	TGCGCCAGCAGCTTGTCGGCAGGGTCTAGGGAGACCCAGTACTTC	CASSLSAGSRETQYF
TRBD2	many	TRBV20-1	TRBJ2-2	TGCAGTGCTCCCTTGAGGAGCGGGGTAGGGGACACCGGGGAGCTGTTTTTT	CSAPLRSGVGDTGELFF
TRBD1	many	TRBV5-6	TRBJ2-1	TGTGCCAGCAGATTAGGACAGGGGACATACAATGAGCAGTTCTTC	CASRLGQGTYNEQFF
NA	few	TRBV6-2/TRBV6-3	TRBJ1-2	TGTGCCAGCAAGGACAGCCTTAACTATGGCTACACCTTC	CASKDSLNYGYTF
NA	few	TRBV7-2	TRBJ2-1	TGTGCCAGCAGCTTATCCCCACATGAGCAGTTCTTC	CASSLSPHEQFF
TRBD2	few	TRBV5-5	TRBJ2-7	TGTGCCAGCAGCTGGGGTCCTAGCGGGGCTGAGCAGTACTTC	CASSWGPSGAEQYF
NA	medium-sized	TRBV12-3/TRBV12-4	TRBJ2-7	TGTGCCAGCAGTTCCCCAGGGGCCTACGAGCAGTACTTC	CASSSPGAYEQYF
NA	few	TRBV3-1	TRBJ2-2	TGTGCCAGCAGCCAAGGTCAAATGTCCACCGGGGAGCTGTTTTTT	CASSQGQMSTGELFF
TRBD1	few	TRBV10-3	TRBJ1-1	TGTGCCATCAGGAACTTGGACAGGGGCACTGAAGCTTTCTTT	CAIRNLDRGTEAFF
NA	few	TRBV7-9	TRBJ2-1	TGTGCCAGCAGCCCCAGAGTGGGCTTGGGTCAGGGTCGGTTCTTC	CASSPRVGLGQGRFF
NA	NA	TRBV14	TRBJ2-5	TGTGCCAGCAGCCAATATCCGTCTAGCAGGATCCAAGAGACCCAGTACTTC	CASSQYPSSRIQETQYF
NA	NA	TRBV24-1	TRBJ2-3	TGTGCCACCAGTGACTTACAGGGATCAGATACGCAGTATTTT	CATSDLQGSDTQYF
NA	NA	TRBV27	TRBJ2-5	TGTGCCAGCAGTTTATCGATCTTTGGGGGGTATCAAGAGACCCAGTACTTC	CASSLSIFGGYQETQYF
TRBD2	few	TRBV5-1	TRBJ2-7	TGCGCCAGCAGCTTGATTAGCGGGAGGGGCGACGAGCAGTACTTC	CASSLISGRGDEQYF
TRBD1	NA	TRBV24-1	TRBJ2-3	TGTGCCACCAGTGACCCGGGACAGGGGGCAACAGATACGCAGTATTTT	CATSDPGQGATDTQYF
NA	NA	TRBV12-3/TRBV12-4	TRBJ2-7	TGTGCCAGCAGTCTCACGGGGGAGCAGTACTTC	CASSLTGEQYF
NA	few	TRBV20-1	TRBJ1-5	TGCAGTGCTAAGGGGGGTGTGGATAGCAATCAGCCCCAGCATTTT	CSAKGGVDSNQPQHF
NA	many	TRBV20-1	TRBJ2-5	TGCAGTGCTCACCCCGAGGGGAGGAAAGAGACCCAGTACTTC	CSAHPEGRKETQYF
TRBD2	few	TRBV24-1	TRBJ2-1	TGTGCCACCGCGGGACTAGCGGGAGAGTCCTACAATGAGCAGTTCTTC	CATAGLAGESYNEQFF
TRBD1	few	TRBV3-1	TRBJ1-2	TGTGCCAGCAGCCAAGTAACAGGGGACTATGGCTACACCTTC	CASSQVTGDYGYTF
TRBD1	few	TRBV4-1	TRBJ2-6	TGCGCCAGCAGACAGACAGGGTCGGCGTCTGGGGCCAACGTCCTGACTTTC	CASRQTGSASGANVLTF
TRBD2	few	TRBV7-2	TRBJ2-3	TGTGCCAGCAGCCCCCTATTCGGGCGGGGGAAATTCACAGATACGCAGTATTTT	CASSPLFGRGKFTDTQYF
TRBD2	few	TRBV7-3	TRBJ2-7	TGTGCCAGCAGCTTAAATGTTCCGGGAGGGAACGAGCAGTACTTC	CASSLNVPGGNEQYF
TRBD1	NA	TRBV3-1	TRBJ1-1	TGTGCCAGCAGTCCCGAGAAGACAGGGGGCACTGAAGCTTTCTTT	CASSPEKTGGTEAFF
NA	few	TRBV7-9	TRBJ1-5	TGTGCCAGCAGCTTGGAGGGCCCCAATCAGCCCCAGCATTTT	CASSLEGPNQPQHF
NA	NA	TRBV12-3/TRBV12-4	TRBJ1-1	TGTGCCAGCAGTCTGTTGGCCACTGAAGCTTTCTTT	CASSLLATEAFF
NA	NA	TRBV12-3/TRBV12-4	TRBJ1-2	TGTGCCAGCAGTTTTGAGGGTAGAGCTAACTATGGCTACACCTTC	CASSFEGRANYGYTF
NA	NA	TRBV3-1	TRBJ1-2	TGTGCCAGCAGCCAAGGCACAGGGACGACTCGCGGCTACACCTTC	CASSQGTGTTRGYTF
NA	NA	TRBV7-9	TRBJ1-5	TGTGCCAGCAGCCCGGATGGAGGTCTAGCGGTTGCCAATCAGCCCCAGCATTTT	CASSPDGGLAVANQPQHF